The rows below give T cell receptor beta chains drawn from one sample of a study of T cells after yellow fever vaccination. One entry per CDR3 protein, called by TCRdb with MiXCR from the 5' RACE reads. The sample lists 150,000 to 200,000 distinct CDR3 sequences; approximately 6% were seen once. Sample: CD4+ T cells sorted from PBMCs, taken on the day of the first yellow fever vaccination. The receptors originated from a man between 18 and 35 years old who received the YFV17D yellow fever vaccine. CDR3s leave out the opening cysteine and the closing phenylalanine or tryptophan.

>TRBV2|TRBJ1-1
ASSGMIMNTEAF
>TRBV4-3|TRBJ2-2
ASSLRDRVGGELF
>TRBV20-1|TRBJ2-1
SARGSGGALSPYNEQF
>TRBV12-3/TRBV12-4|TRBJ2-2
ASSLSKGYGTGELF
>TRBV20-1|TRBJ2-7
SAPRGGYEQY
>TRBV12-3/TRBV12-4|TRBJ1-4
ASSSSGRGEKLF
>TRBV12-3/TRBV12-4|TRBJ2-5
ASSRPMGGGQETQY
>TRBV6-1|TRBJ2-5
ASRGLVQETQY
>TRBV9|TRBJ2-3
ASSPQVSTDTQY
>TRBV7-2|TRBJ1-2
ASSLGVREASGYT
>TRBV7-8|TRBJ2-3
ASSKVGLARLVTDTQY
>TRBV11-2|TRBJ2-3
ASSFTSGAEDTQY
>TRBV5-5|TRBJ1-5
ASSPMEDQPQH
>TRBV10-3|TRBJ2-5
AISRQGQETQY
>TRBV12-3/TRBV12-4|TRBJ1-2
ASSSNSFYGYT
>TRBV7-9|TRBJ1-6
ASSQDRRNSPLH
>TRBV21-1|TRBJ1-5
ASSKKEARASYSSNQPQH
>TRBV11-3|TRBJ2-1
ASSLRDSGNEQF
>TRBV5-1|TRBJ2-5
ASSWAGQQETQY
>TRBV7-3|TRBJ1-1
ASSPQGDTEAF
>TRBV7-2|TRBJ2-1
ASSLDGLAYNEQF
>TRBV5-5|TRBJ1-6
ASSLTGTYNSPLH
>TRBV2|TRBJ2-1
ASSDQIAGAGNEQF
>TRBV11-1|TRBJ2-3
ASSPRTGTDTQY
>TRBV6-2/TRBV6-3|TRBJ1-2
ASSLDGYGYT
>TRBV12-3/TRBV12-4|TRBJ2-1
ASSLRLAGSGDEQF
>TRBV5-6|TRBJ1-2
ASSLVADNYGYT
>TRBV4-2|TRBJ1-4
ASSPVGQGVKLF
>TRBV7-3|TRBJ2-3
ASSRGLAGGYDSSTDTQY
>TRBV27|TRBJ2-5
ASSSRRVGETQY
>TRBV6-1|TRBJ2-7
ASSRGTPAYEQY
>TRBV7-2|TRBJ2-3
ASSLVRTQIVTDTQY
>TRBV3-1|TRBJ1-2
ASSRGTGDYGYT
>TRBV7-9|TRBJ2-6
ASSLGGGLSGANVLT
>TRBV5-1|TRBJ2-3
ASSFPGDDTQY
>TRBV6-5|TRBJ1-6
ASNSGQGNSPLH
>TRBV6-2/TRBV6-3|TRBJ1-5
ASSYGGTISNQPQH
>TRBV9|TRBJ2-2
ASSPDSRDDTGELF
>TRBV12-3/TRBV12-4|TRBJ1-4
ASSVLWVVEKLF
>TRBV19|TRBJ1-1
ASIFLDRGNTEAF
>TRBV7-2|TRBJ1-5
ASSKGQGQPQH
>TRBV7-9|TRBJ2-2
ASSLTRGDTGELF
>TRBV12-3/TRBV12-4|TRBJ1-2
ASSGSGTGGLRGYT
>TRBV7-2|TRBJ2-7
ASGLVWTGDEQY
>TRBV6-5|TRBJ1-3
ASREGNTIY
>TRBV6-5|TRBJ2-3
ASRRGGSTDTQY
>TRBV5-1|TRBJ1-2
ASSWGQYGYT
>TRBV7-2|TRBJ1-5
ASSPSGLQNQPQH
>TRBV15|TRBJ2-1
ATSREPGLAGGNEQF
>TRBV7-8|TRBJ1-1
ASSSYSFGANTEAF